This T cell receptor beta chain was found in a study of T cell responses to AZD1222 COVID-19 vaccine. With 4 bases removed from V and 11 bases from J, the gap between germline ends came to 15 bases. The CDR3 is 13 residues long. Per the germline V gene, CDR1 is SGHDT and CDR2 is YYEEEE. The table came from immunoSEQ multiplex PCR; TCRdb's copy has only in-frame clones and leaves some out. The data show 95,000 to 100,000 clones, about four fifths seen once. The specimen comprised peripheral blood, sampled 28 days after the second AZD1222 dose. The clonotype originates from an adult who received the AZD1222 COVID-19 vaccine. The V gene is TRBV5-6, the J gene TRBJ1-4; D not certain. CDR3: CASSHFFLGKLFF. Written as DNA, the CDR3 is TGTGCCAGCAGCCACTTTTTCTTGGGGAAACTGTTTTTT.